These T cell receptor beta chains were read from a single sample in a study of blood T cell repertoires in COVID-19. The method was immunoSEQ multiplex PCR; TCRdb's version includes in-frame clones alone and lacks a portion of them. The sample yields about 300,000 clones, around 90% seen once. Sequences were obtained from peripheral blood. The source is a man aged 18 to 30 with active or convalescent COVID-19. Each CDR3 is given with its conserved first and last residue. D genes are given only for firm matches. Only part of the rows carry a size: once, few, many, or a class if the clone is expanded.

D gene: TRBD1; V gene: TRBV5-1; J gene: TRBJ1-1; clone size: few; CDR3 DNA: TGCGCCAGCAGCTCTACAGGGGGCCCAGCTGAAGCTTTCTTT; CDR3 protein: CASSSTGGPAEAFF
D gene: .; V gene: TRBV5-1; J gene: TRBJ1-5; clone size: .; CDR3 DNA: TGCGCCAGCAGCTTTAGGGGTGATCAGCCCCAGCATTTT; CDR3 protein: CASSFRGDQPQHF
D gene: .; V gene: TRBV1; J gene: TRBJ2-3; clone size: .; CDR3 DNA: TGCACCAGCAGCCAACAGGGTTTGGGCACAGATACGCAGTATTTT; CDR3 protein: CTSSQQGLGTDTQYF
D gene: TRBD1; V gene: TRBV9; J gene: TRBJ1-1; clone size: .; CDR3 DNA: TGTGCCAGCAGCGTAACAGGGGAGGTAACTGAAGCTTTCTTT; CDR3 protein: CASSVTGEVTEAFF
D gene: .; V gene: TRBV11-2; J gene: TRBJ2-5; clone size: .; CDR3 DNA: TGTGCCAGCAGCTTATATACGGAAGAGACCCAGTACTTC; CDR3 protein: CASSLYTEETQYF
D gene: TRBD1; V gene: TRBV5-5; J gene: TRBJ2-7; clone size: .; CDR3 DNA: TGTGCCAGCAGCTTGGCCGGACAGGACGCCTACGAGCAGTACTTC; CDR3 protein: CASSLAGQDAYEQYF
D gene: .; V gene: TRBV18; J gene: TRBJ1-6; clone size: .; CDR3 DNA: TGTGCCAGCTCACCACCGGGCCAGGCTAATTCACCCCTCCACTTT; CDR3 protein: CASSPPGQANSPLHF
D gene: TRBD1; V gene: TRBV5-4; J gene: TRBJ2-2; clone size: .; CDR3 DNA: TGTGCCAGCAGCTCGGGACAGGGGGCGGTGGGCGCCGGGGAGCTGTTTTTT; CDR3 protein: CASSSGQGAVGAGELFF
D gene: .; V gene: TRBV2; J gene: TRBJ1-1; clone size: .; CDR3 DNA: TGTGCCAGCATTCGGAATACAGAGATGAACACTGAAGCTTTCTTT; CDR3 protein: CASIRNTEMNTEAFF
D gene: .; V gene: TRBV16; J gene: TRBJ1-3; clone size: .; CDR3 DNA: TGTGCCAGCAGCCAAATGGCCCACTCTCTAGGCTCTGGAAACACCATATATTTT; CDR3 protein: CASSQMAHSLGSGNTIYF
D gene: TRBD1; V gene: TRBV20-1; J gene: TRBJ2-4; clone size: .; CDR3 DNA: TGCAGTGCTATTGACAGGGGGTTTGGAGAGAACATTCAGTACTTC; CDR3 protein: CSAIDRGFGENIQYF
D gene: TRBD2; V gene: TRBV7-3; J gene: TRBJ2-2; clone size: .; CDR3 DNA: TGTGCCAGCAGCTTAGCGGGGGGAACCGGGGAGCTGTTTTTT; CDR3 protein: CASSLAGGTGELFF
D gene: TRBD2; V gene: TRBV10-3; J gene: TRBJ2-3; clone size: .; CDR3 DNA: TGTGCCATCAGGACTAGCGGGGGTCGGGGAGATACGCAGTATTTT; CDR3 protein: CAIRTSGGRGDTQYF
D gene: TRBD1; V gene: TRBV5-5; J gene: TRBJ1-2; clone size: .; CDR3 DNA: TGTGCCAGCAGCATAACGGACAGGGTTGACTATGGCTACACCTTC; CDR3 protein: CASSITDRVDYGYTF
D gene: .; V gene: TRBV6-2/TRBV6-3; J gene: TRBJ1-5; clone size: .; CDR3 DNA: TGTGCCAGCAGTTACGGGCGAGGGGGTGGGGTATATAGCAATCAGCCCCAGCATTTT; CDR3 protein: CASSYGRGGGVYSNQPQHF
D gene: TRBD1; V gene: TRBV7-8; J gene: TRBJ1-2; clone size: .; CDR3 DNA: TGTGCCAGCAGCTCCGGGACAGGAGGGGTAGACTATGGCTACACCTTC; CDR3 protein: CASSSGTGGVDYGYTF
D gene: .; V gene: TRBV5-1; J gene: TRBJ1-1; clone size: .; CDR3 DNA: TGCGCCAGCAGCCCGCAAGTAGCGAACACTGAAGCTTTCTTT; CDR3 protein: CASSPQVANTEAFF
D gene: TRBD1; V gene: TRBV6-1; J gene: TRBJ2-2; clone size: .; CDR3 DNA: TGTGCCAGCAGTGAATTGCTGGGACAGGCGGCCGGGGAGCTGTTTTTT; CDR3 protein: CASSELLGQAAGELFF
D gene: TRBD2; V gene: TRBV4-1; J gene: TRBJ2-1; clone size: once; CDR3 DNA: TGCGCCAGCAGCCAAGAACCAGGACCTGGGGCGGGGGGGATCTTC; CDR3 protein: CASSQEPGPGAGGIF
D gene: .; V gene: TRBV4-1; J gene: TRBJ1-3; clone size: .; CDR3 DNA: TGCGCCAGCAGCCAAGGCCGAAGCCTCGGGAGGATACGAAACACCATATATTTT; CDR3 protein: CASSQGRSLGRIRNTIYF
D gene: .; V gene: TRBV27; J gene: TRBJ2-3; clone size: .; CDR3 DNA: TGTGCCAGCAGTTTGATAGCGGACCACACAGATACGCAGTATTTT; CDR3 protein: CASSLIADHTDTQYF
D gene: .; V gene: TRBV13; J gene: TRBJ1-1; clone size: .; CDR3 DNA: TGTGCCAGCGGATTTCGGGGTAACACTGAAGCTTTCTTT; CDR3 protein: CASGFRGNTEAFF
D gene: TRBD2; V gene: TRBV29-1; J gene: TRBJ2-1; clone size: .; CDR3 DNA: TGCAGCGGTACCGGGGGGATCCTCGGGCAGTTCTTC; CDR3 protein: CSGTGGILGQFF
D gene: TRBD2; V gene: TRBV5-4; J gene: TRBJ2-2; clone size: .; CDR3 DNA: TGTGCCAGCAGCGACTTAGCGGGGGGGCCTAGGGAGCTGTTTTTT; CDR3 protein: CASSDLAGGPRELFF
D gene: TRBD1; V gene: TRBV19; J gene: TRBJ1-2; clone size: .; CDR3 DNA: TGTGCCAGCGGGACAGGGATTAACTATGGCTACACCTTC; CDR3 protein: CASGTGINYGYTF
D gene: .; V gene: TRBV21-1; J gene: TRBJ1-6; clone size: .; CDR3 DNA: TGTGCCAGCAGCACGTCCGGTACAGGGACCTATAATTCACCCCTCCACTTT; CDR3 protein: CASSTSGTGTYNSPLHF
D gene: TRBD1; V gene: TRBV19; J gene: TRBJ2-7; clone size: .; CDR3 DNA: TGTGCCAGTAAACGGGACCGGACAGGGGGCTACGAGCAGTACTTC; CDR3 protein: CASKRDRTGGYEQYF
D gene: .; V gene: TRBV5-5; J gene: TRBJ1-4; clone size: .; CDR3 DNA: TGTGCCAGCGCGGGGTTTCCTAATGAAAAACTGTTTTTT; CDR3 protein: CASAGFPNEKLFF
D gene: TRBD1; V gene: TRBV6-6; J gene: TRBJ2-5; clone size: .; CDR3 DNA: TGTGCCAGCAGTGAGGACAGGGGGCTAAAGACCCAGTACTTC; CDR3 protein: CASSEDRGLKTQYF
D gene: .; V gene: TRBV19; J gene: TRBJ1-5; clone size: .; CDR3 DNA: TGTGCCAGTAACAGTGGCGGCAATCAGCCCCAGCATTTT; CDR3 protein: CASNSGGNQPQHF
D gene: .; V gene: TRBV6-5; J gene: TRBJ1-1; clone size: once; CDR3 DNA: TGTGCCAGCACCTCATCCAGGGGCTTGAACACTGAAGCTTTCTTT; CDR3 protein: CASTSSRGLNTEAFF
D gene: .; V gene: TRBV14; J gene: TRBJ1-6; clone size: .; CDR3 DNA: TGTGCCAGCAGCCAAGAGATGGGCCATAATTCACCCCTCCACTTT; CDR3 protein: CASSQEMGHNSPLHF
D gene: TRBD1; V gene: TRBV28; J gene: TRBJ2-2; clone size: .; CDR3 DNA: TGTGCCAGCAGTTTCAAGCTCCTAAGACAGGGCCCGAACACCGGGGAGCTGTTTTTT; CDR3 protein: CASSFKLLRQGPNTGELFF
D gene: .; V gene: TRBV9; J gene: TRBJ1-1; clone size: .; CDR3 DNA: TGTGCCAGCAGCGTAGCTGGAGGAGGACAAGCTTTCTTT; CDR3 protein: CASSVAGGGQAFF
D gene: .; V gene: TRBV7-9; J gene: TRBJ2-7; clone size: .; CDR3 DNA: TGTGCCAGCAGCCCGGACAGCCGGGAGCAGTACTTC; CDR3 protein: CASSPDSREQYF
D gene: .; V gene: TRBV14; J gene: TRBJ1-5; clone size: .; CDR3 DNA: TGTGCCAGCGCGATGGGGGGGGGTCAGCCCCAGCATTTT; CDR3 protein: CASAMGGGQPQHF
D gene: .; V gene: TRBV12-2; J gene: TRBJ1-3; clone size: .; CDR3 DNA: TGTGCAAGTCGCCCCGAAAGAGGCTCTGGAAACACCATATATTTT; CDR3 protein: CASRPERGSGNTIYF
D gene: .; V gene: TRBV19; J gene: TRBJ1-1; clone size: .; CDR3 DNA: TGTGCCAGTAGTACATCAGGAAACACTGAAGCTTTCTTT; CDR3 protein: CASSTSGNTEAFF
D gene: TRBD1; V gene: TRBV2; J gene: TRBJ1-3; clone size: .; CDR3 DNA: TGTGCCAGCAGTGGGGGGACAGGGCCGGTTGGAAACACCATATATTTT; CDR3 protein: CASSGGTGPVGNTIYF
D gene: .; V gene: TRBV9; J gene: TRBJ1-1; clone size: .; CDR3 DNA: TGTGCCAGCAGCGTAACACATATGAACACTGAAGCTTTCTTT; CDR3 protein: CASSVTHMNTEAFF
D gene: TRBD1; V gene: TRBV3-1/TRBV3-2; J gene: TRBJ2-7; clone size: .; CDR3 DNA: TGTGCCAGCAGCAAAAGGGACAGATACGAGCAGTACTTC; CDR3 protein: CASSKRDRYEQYF
D gene: TRBD1; V gene: TRBV5-5; J gene: TRBJ1-3; clone size: .; CDR3 DNA: TGTGCCAGCAGCCCCAGACAGGGGGCGGATGGAAACACCATATATTTT; CDR3 protein: CASSPRQGADGNTIYF
D gene: .; V gene: TRBV27; J gene: TRBJ1-1; clone size: .; CDR3 DNA: TGTGCCAGCAGTCCGGGGATGAACACTGAAGCTTTCTTT; CDR3 protein: CASSPGMNTEAFF
D gene: TRBD1; V gene: TRBV7-2; J gene: TRBJ1-2; clone size: .; CDR3 DNA: TGTGCCAGCAGCCCAAGGACCTGGGACAGGATAATGGAGCCCTATGGCTACACCTTC; CDR3 protein: CASSPRTWDRIMEPYGYTF
D gene: .; V gene: TRBV2; J gene: TRBJ1-4; clone size: .; CDR3 DNA: TGTGCCAGCAGTGAAGAGGGGTTAAGGGAAAAACTGTTTTTT; CDR3 protein: CASSEEGLREKLFF
D gene: .; V gene: TRBV21-1; J gene: TRBJ1-3; clone size: .; CDR3 DNA: TGTGCCAGCAGCAAAGAAATAAGGGGTTGCGACTCTGGAAACACCATATATTTT; CDR3 protein: CASSKEIRGCDSGNTIYF
D gene: .; V gene: TRBV28; J gene: TRBJ1-2; clone size: .; CDR3 DNA: TGTGCCAGCACCCTTGGGCCGCTAAGGGGCTACACCTTC; CDR3 protein: CASTLGPLRGYTF
D gene: .; V gene: TRBV6-5; J gene: TRBJ1-5; clone size: .; CDR3 DNA: TGTGCCAGCAGTTATGGGGGGGGTCAGCCCCAGCATTTT; CDR3 protein: CASSYGGGQPQHF